These 5 T cell receptor beta chains were all obtained from the same sample, sequenced in a study of blood T cells in healthy people across ages (dated by TCRdb to 2015 to 2017). Library creation used 5' RACE. Sequencing took place on an Illumina HiSeq 2500. A second PCR of roughly 7 to 11 cycles was performed with a sample-barcoded 5' primer and a J-beta primer mix. TCRdb reprocessing: public reads trimmed at Q25 with fastp, clones called with MiXCR, in-frame beta chains kept. Here each entry gathers all rows of one CDR3 protein and keeps the most common genes and DNA. This sample holds about 640,000 distinct CDR3 sequences; around 54% were observed only once. The top ten hold about two fifths of the sample. Sample: blood. The origin of the receptors is a man aged 60-69 years in good health.

The J gene is TRBJ2-3, the V gene TRBV4-3; TRBD2 matches 7 bases. CDR1 is LGHNA and CDR2 is YSLEER in the germline V gene. This CDR3 contains 17 residues. V shed 0 bases, J shed 1 base, and the junction held 7 bases outside the gene matches. The CDR3 loop reads CASSQELGGVGTDTQYF. The CDR3 bases are TGCGCCAGCAGCCAAGAGTTGGGGGGGGTTGGCACAGATACGCAGTATTTT.

As for this clonotype: A read error may produce the germline difference seen at one junction end. The J gene is TRBJ2-2, the V gene TRBV2; possibly TRBD1 or TRBD2 for D (5 bases each). CDR1 SNHLY and CDR2 FYNNEI come from the germline V gene. This CDR3 contains 16 residues. The chain's CDR3 is CAGSKLGTTNTGELFF. In nucleotides, the CDR3 is TGTGCCGGCAGTAAACTCGGGACCACGAACACCGGGGAGCTGTTTTTT.

The chain couples TRBV20-1 to TRBJ1-1, with 9 positions matching TRBD1. The CDR3 totals 14 residues. Losses at the gene ends were 5 bases for V and 6 bases for J; bases not matched to a gene: 10. From germline, CDR1 is DFQATT and CDR2 SNEGSKA (reference sequence). The CDR3 spells CSALPGQGFAEAFF. The CDR3 nucleotides read TGCAGTGCTTTACCGGGACAGGGATTCGCTGAAGCTTTCTTT.

This clonotype was recorded a few times. The chain carries TRBV2 and TRBJ2-2; D not certain. Germline V gene data show CDR1 as SNHLY and CDR2 as FYNNEI. The CDR3 is made up of 12 amino acids. V dropped 4 bases and J dropped 7 bases, with 7 bases sitting between them. CDR3 loop: CASSVGFGELFF. The DNA of the CDR3 is TGTGCCAGCAGTGTGGGCTTCGGGGAGCTGTTTTTT.

The chain uses TRBV10-3 and TRBJ1-2, with 7 positions matching TRBD1. The trim removed 10 bases at V and 8 bases at J, leaving 13 bases unmatched. The CDR3 contains 13 residues. The germline V gene encodes CDR1 ENHRY and CDR2 SYGVKD. The CDR3 here is CASAGGRGRGYTF. The CDR3 nucleotides are TGTGCCAGCGCGGGGGGAAGGGGGCGAGGCTACACCTTC.